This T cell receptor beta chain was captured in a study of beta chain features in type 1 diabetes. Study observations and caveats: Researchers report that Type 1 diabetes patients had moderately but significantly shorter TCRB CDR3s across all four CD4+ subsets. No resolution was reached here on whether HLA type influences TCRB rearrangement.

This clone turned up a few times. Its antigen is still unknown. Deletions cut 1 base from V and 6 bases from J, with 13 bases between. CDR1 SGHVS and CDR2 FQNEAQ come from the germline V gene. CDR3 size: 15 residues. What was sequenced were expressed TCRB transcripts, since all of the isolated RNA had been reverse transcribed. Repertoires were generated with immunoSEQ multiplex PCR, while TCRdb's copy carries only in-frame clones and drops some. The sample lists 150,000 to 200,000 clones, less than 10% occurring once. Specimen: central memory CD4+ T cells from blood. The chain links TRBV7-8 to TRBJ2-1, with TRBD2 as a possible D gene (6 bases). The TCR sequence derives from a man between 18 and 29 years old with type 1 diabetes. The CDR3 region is CASSLDGGFSNEQFF. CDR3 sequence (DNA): TGTGCCAGCAGCTTAGACGGGGGTTTTTCCAATGAGCAGTTCTTC.